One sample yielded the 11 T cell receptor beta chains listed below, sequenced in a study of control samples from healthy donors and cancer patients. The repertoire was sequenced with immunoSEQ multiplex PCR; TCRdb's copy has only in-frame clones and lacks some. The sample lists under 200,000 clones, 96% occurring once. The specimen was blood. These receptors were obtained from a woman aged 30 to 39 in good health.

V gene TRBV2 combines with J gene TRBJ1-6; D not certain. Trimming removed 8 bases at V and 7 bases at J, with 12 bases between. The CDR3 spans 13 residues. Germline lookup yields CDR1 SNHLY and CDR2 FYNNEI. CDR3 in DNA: TGTGCCAGCGCTACAGCGGGGAATTCACCCCTCCACTTT. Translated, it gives CASATAGNSPLHF. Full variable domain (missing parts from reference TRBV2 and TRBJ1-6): EPEVTQTPSHQVTQMGQEVILRCVPISNHLYFYWYRQILGQKVEFLVSFYNNEISEKSEIFDDQFSVERPDGSNFTLKIRSTKLEDSAMYFCASATAGNSPLHFGNGTRLTVT.

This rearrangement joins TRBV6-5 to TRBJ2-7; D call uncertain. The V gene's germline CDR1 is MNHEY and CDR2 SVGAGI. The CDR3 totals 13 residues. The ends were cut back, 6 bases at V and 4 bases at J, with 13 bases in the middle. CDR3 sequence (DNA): TGTGCCAGCAGAAGAACTAACCCTTACGAGCAGTACTTC. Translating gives CASRRTNPYEQYF.

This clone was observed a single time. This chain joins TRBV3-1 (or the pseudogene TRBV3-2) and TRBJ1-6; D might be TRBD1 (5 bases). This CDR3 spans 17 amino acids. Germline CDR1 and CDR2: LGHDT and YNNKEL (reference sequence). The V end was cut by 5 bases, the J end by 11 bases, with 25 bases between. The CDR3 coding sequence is TGTGCCAGCAGCAACCTCTCAGGGCCGAACAAACAGGCACCCCTCCACTTT. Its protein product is CASSNLSGPNKQAPLHF.

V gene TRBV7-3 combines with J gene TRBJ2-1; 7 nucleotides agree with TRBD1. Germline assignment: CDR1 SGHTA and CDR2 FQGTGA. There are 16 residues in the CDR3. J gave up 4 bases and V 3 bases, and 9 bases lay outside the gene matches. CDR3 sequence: CASSLTPPGGYNEQFF. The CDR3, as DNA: TGTGCCAGCAGCTTGACACCTCCAGGGGGATACAATGAGCAGTTCTTC.

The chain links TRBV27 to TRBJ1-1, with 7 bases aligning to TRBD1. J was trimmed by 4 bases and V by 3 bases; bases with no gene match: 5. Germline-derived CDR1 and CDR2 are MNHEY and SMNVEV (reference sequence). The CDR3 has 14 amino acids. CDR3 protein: CASSLPGGGTEAFF. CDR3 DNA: TGTGCCAGCAGTTTGCCAGGGGGGGGCACTGAAGCTTTCTTT.

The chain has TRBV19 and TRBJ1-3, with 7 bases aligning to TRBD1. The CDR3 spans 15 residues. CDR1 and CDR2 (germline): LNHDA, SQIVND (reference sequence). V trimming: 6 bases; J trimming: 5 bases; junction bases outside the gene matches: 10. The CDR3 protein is CASSQGTERRNTIYF. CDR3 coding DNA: TGTGCCAGTAGCCAAGGGACAGAACGAAGAAACACCATATATTTT.

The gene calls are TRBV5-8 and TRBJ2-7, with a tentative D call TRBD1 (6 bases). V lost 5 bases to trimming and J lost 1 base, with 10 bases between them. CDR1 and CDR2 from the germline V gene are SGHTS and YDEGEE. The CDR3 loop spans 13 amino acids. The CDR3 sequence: CASSTRGSYEQYF. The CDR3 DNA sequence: TGTGCCAGCAGTACCAGGGGATCCTACGAGCAGTACTTC.

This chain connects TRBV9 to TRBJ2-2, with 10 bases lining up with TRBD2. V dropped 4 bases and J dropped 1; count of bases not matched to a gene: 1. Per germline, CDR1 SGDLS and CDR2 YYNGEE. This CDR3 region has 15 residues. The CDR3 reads CASSRTSGNTGELFF. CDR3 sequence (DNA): TGTGCCAGCAGCAGGACTAGCGGGAACACCGGGGAGCTGTTTTTT.

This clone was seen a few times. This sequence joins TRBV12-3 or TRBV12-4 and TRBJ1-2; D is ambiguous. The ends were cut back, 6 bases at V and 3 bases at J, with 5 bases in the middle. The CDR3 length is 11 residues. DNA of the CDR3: TGTGCCAGCAGCTCCCACTATGGCTACACCTTC. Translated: CASSSHYGYTF.

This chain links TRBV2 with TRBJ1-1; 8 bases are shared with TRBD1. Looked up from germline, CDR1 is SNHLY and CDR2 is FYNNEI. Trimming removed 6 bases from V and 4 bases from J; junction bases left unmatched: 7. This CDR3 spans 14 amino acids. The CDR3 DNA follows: TGTGCCAGCAGAGAGACAGGGGTTGGCACTGAAGCTTTCTTT. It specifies CASRETGVGTEAFF.

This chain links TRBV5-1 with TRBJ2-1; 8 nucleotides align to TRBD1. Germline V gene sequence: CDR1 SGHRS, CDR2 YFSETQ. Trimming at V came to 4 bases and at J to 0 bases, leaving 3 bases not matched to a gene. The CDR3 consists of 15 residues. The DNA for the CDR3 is TGCGCCAGCAGCATAGGACAGGGCTCCTACAATGAGCAGTTCTTC. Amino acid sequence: CASSIGQGSYNEQFF.